Listed below are T cell receptor beta chains from one sample, sequenced in a study of T cell changes during pregnancy in multiple sclerosis. This table comes from immunoSEQ multiplex PCR, and its TCRdb copy is limited to in-frame clones, with some not included. The repertoire includes approximately 70,000 clones, roughly 92% of them detected once, and over 1% sits in the top ten. The material was peripheral blood, obtained in the third trimester of pregnancy. The receptors stem from a female donor with multiple sclerosis, enrolled in a pregnancy study. The CDR3 runs from the conserved cysteine through the conserved F or W. The D gene is left open where the match is weak. The size field is filled for only some rows; it gives once, few, many or a size class.

D | J | size | V | DNA | CDR3
- | TRBJ1-1 | few | TRBV5-6 | TGTGCCAGCAGCCCCGTGGGGGCCCCGAACACTGAAGCTTTCTTT | CASSPVGAPNTEAFF
TRBD1 | TRBJ1-5 | - | TRBV19 | TGTGCCAGTCATTCCGGGACAGGGCTTGATCAGCCCCAGCATTTT | CASHSGTGLDQPQHF
- | TRBJ2-7 | - | TRBV7-2 | TGTGCCAGCAGCGTCCGACCGGGAGCCGGCTACGAGCAGTACTTC | CASSVRPGAGYEQYF
- | TRBJ2-7 | - | TRBV13 | TGTGCCAGCACCCCAGCGGGACACTACGAGCAGTACTTC | CASTPAGHYEQYF
- | TRBJ1-1 | - | TRBV7-2 | TGTGCCAGCAGCTTAGAGGAGGGGAACACTAAAGCTTTCTTT | CASSLEEGNTKAFF
- | TRBJ1-4 | few | TRBV6-5 | TGTGCCAGCAGGGAGGCAGGTTATGAAAAACTGTTTTTT | CASREAGYEKLFF
TRBD2 | TRBJ2-1 | - | TRBV30 | TGTGCCTGGAGTTTAGCGGGAGGGCCCGGCGATGAGCAGTTCTTC | CAWSLAGGPGDEQFF
TRBD1 | TRBJ2-2 | once | TRBV5-4 | TGTGCCAGCAGCCTGGCAGGGACAGGGTGGACCGGGGAGCTGTTTTTT | CASSLAGTGWTGELFF
TRBD1 | TRBJ2-5 | - | TRBV7-7 | TGTGCCAGCAGCCGGACAGGGTTCGGTGCGGAGACCCAGTACTTC | CASSRTGFGAETQYF
- | TRBJ1-1 | - | TRBV6-5 | TGTGCCAGCAGTCGGAACACTGAAGCTTTCTTT | CASSRNTEAFF
TRBD2 | TRBJ2-5 | - | TRBV19 | TGTGCCAGTAGTATAGGGCCTAGCGGCTCAGAGACCCAGTACTTC | CASSIGPSGSETQYF
- | TRBJ2-7 | - | TRBV7-2 | TGTGCCAGCAGCTTAGAGCAGGGGGGACGGGGGGAGCAGTACTTC | CASSLEQGGRGEQYF
- | TRBJ2-7 | - | TRBV6-1 | TGTGCCAGCAGCGTATCACCCGGACAAGTCTACGAGCAGTACTTC | CASSVSPGQVYEQYF
TRBD1 | TRBJ1-3 | - | TRBV10-2 | TGCGCCAGCAGTGAGCCCGGGACAGGGAGTTGGCACACCATATATTTT | CASSEPGTGSWHTIYF
TRBD2 | TRBJ2-2 | - | TRBV6-1 | TGTGCCAGCAGGGCTAGCGGGATTAACACCGGGGAGCTGTTTTTT | CASRASGINTGELFF
- | TRBJ2-4 | - | TRBV12-5 | TGTGCTAGTGGTTTGGTACTCGGAACGAGGGACAAAAACATTCAGTACTTC | CASGLVLGTRDKNIQYF
TRBD1 | TRBJ1-2 | - | TRBV27 | TGTGCCAGCAGTCCGAACTCAGACAGGGGGGATGGCTACACCTTC | CASSPNSDRGDGYTF
TRBD2 | TRBJ2-3 | - | TRBV6-4 | TGTGCCAGCAGTGAGGGGGGGACAGATACGCAGTATTTT | CASSEGGTDTQYF
- | TRBJ1-1 | once | TRBV5-1 | TGCGCCAGCAGCCCCGCAGGAGGCACTGAAGCTTTCTTT | CASSPAGGTEAFF
- | TRBJ1-5 | - | TRBV7-2 | TGTGCCAGCAGCTTGGACGGGAGAAGCAATCAGCCCCAGCATTTT | CASSLDGRSNQPQHF
- | TRBJ2-3 | - | TRBV5-1 | TGCGCCAGCGTTGGAACGGGATCTAGCACAGATACGCAGTATTTT | CASVGTGSSTDTQYF
- | TRBJ2-7 | - | TRBV6-6 | TGTGCCAGCAGTCCAGGTCCCGAGCAGTACTTC | CASSPGPEQYF
- | TRBJ1-2 | once | TRBV30 | TGTGCCTGGAGTGGTTTAGTCGGGTGGAATCGTGGCTACACCTTC | CAWSGLVGWNRGYTF
- | TRBJ2-3 | - | TRBV7-2 | TGTGCCAGCAGCTTAGTTAGTCAACGGGGGAACACAGATACGCAGTATTTT | CASSLVSQRGNTDTQYF
- | TRBJ1-2 | - | TRBV6-5 | TGTGCCAGCTCCAGGGGCATTGAAGGCTACACCTTC | CASSRGIEGYTF
TRBD1 | TRBJ1-2 | - | TRBV7-3 | TGTGCCAGCAGCCGGCTGGGACAGACTAGAGATGGCTACACCTTC | CASSRLGQTRDGYTF
- | TRBJ1-1 | - | TRBV5-4 | TGTGCCAGCAGCTTGGATCTAGGCAGAAGCTCCATGAACACTGAAGCTTTCTTT | CASSLDLGRSSMNTEAFF
- | TRBJ2-1 | - | TRBV30 | TGTGCCTGGAGTTCCGAGGGCTCCTACAATGAGCAGTTCTTC | CAWSSEGSYNEQFF
TRBD1 | TRBJ1-3 | - | TRBV18 | TGTGCCAGCTCACCCCCTTCTACAGGGGCCGGAAACACCATATATTTT | CASSPPSTGAGNTIYF
TRBD1 | TRBJ1-1 | - | TRBV6-6 | TGTGCCAGCAGTCCCCCACAGGGGTGGAACACTGAAGCTTTCTTT | CASSPPQGWNTEAFF
- | TRBJ2-1 | - | TRBV10-3 | TGTGCCATCAGTGAGTCCCCAAATGAGCAGTTCTTC | CAISESPNEQFF
- | TRBJ1-3 | - | TRBV28 | TGTGCCAGCGGCGGGGGAGGAGGAAACACCATATATTTT | CASGGGGGNTIYF
TRBD2 | TRBJ2-1 | once | TRBV7-8 | TGTGCCAGCAGCCAAGGACTAGCGGGGTCGCGTATCTCCTACAATGAGCAGTTCTTC | CASSQGLAGSRISYNEQFF
TRBD2 | TRBJ2-1 | - | TRBV5-1 | TGCGCCAGCAGCTTGGAAGCGGGAGGCCTACTAAATGAGCAGTTCTTC | CASSLEAGGLLNEQFF
TRBD2 | TRBJ2-1 | - | TRBV9 | TGTGCCAGCAGCGCCTCGACTAGCGGGAGCTACAATGAGCAGTTCTTC | CASSASTSGSYNEQFF
- | TRBJ2-3 | - | TRBV10-2 | TGCGCCAGCAGTGAAGGGGGAGGGGGCACAGATACGCAGTATTTT | CASSEGGGGTDTQYF
TRBD1 | TRBJ2-5 | many | TRBV7-2 | TGTGCCAGCAGCATCGGGACAGAAGAGACCCAGTACTTC | CASSIGTEETQYF
TRBD1 | TRBJ1-2 | medium-sized | TRBV28 | TGTGCCAGCAGTCTTCTCCGAGACAGGGCCCACGCCGGCTATGGCTACACCTTC | CASSLLRDRAHAGYGYTF
TRBD2 | TRBJ2-7 | - | TRBV7-9 | TGTGCCAGCAGCTTAGTGAGGGGAGGGACCTACGAGCAGTACTTC | CASSLVRGGTYEQYF
TRBD1 | TRBJ2-7 | - | TRBV6-5 | TGTGCCAGCAGTTACGACAGGGGGGTTGCCTACGAGCAGTACTTC | CASSYDRGVAYEQYF
- | TRBJ2-2 | - | TRBV14 | TGTGCCAGCAGCCCCCGGTTCACCGGGGAGCTGTTTTTT | CASSPRFTGELFF
- | TRBJ2-4 | - | TRBV6-1 | TGTGCCAGCAGTGAAGCATGGAGAAACATTCAGTACTTC | CASSEAWRNIQYF
- | TRBJ1-2 | once | TRBV2 | TGTGCCAGCAGTCAACAGGGAGCGAGGAACTATGGCTACACCTTC | CASSQQGARNYGYTF
TRBD1 | TRBJ1-2 | - | TRBV4-1 | TGCGCCAGCAGCCAAAGATGGGGGGACAGGGGGCTCGGGGGCTACACCTTC | CASSQRWGDRGLGGYTF
- | TRBJ2-2 | - | TRBV2 | TGTGCCAGCACCGAGCATCAGACAGCCGGGGAGCTGTTTTTT | CASTEHQTAGELFF